There are a few counts of the clone carrying this T cell receptor beta chain. Antigen: not known. Germline CDR1 is SQVTM and CDR2 is ANQGSEA. The CDR3 is 13 amino acids. After removal of 7 bases from V and 6 bases from J, the junction contained 8 bases not matched to a gene. This sample is drawn from a study of T-cell reconstitution after alpha-beta-depleted transplantation in children. Study conclusions and caveats: About two months after transplant, alpha-beta T cells reportedly came from several hundred expanded graft clones. Recipient T cells and thymic progenitors that survived gave rise to the high TCRbeta diversity observed at day 60 in some patients. T-cell numbers and diversity, one year after transplant, stemmed largely from T cells that were newly produced.

Unique molecular identifiers tagged the TCRbeta library. TCRdb analysed the PCR reads with MiXCR anew, one entry per CDR3 protein. The sample holds about 340,000 distinct CDR3 sequences, around 15% seen once. This receptor was obtained from a male patient aged 2 to 9 who had a stem cell transplant for acute lymphoblastic leukemia, so the T cells may come from the graft donor. The sequences come from PBMCs, mostly from graft donor cells, collected 360 days after TCRalphabeta/CD19-depleted stem cell transplant. This sequence joins TRBV29-1 and TRBJ2-3; 9 bases agree with TRBD1. Written as DNA, the CDR3 is TGCAGCGCACAGGGGGCTCTAGCGGATACGCAGTATTTT. Its protein is CSAQGALADTQYF.